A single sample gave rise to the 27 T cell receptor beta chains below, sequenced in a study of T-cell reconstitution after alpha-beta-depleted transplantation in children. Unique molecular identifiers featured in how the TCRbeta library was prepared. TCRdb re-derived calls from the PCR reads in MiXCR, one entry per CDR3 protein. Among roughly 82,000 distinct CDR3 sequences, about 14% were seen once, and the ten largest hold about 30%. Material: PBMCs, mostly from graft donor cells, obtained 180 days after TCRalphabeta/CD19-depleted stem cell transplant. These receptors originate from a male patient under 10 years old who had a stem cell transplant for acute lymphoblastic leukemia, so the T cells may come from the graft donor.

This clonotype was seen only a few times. CDR3 coding DNA: TGTGCCAGCAGGAAGGGGAGCTATGGCTACACCTTC. Amino acid sequence: CASRKGSYGYTF. This chain uses TRBV6-5 with TRBJ1-2; the D gene is possibly TRBD1 (5 bases). V lost 6 bases and J lost 4, with 9 bases in between. Germline values: CDR1 MNHEY, CDR2 SVGAGI. This CDR3 is 12 amino acids long.

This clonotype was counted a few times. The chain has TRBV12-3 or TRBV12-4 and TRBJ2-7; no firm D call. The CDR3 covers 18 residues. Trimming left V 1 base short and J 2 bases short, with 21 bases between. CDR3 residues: CASSLGRLESRQAYEQYF. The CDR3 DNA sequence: TGTGCCAGCAGTTTAGGTCGCCTCGAATCGAGACAAGCCTACGAGCAGTACTTC.

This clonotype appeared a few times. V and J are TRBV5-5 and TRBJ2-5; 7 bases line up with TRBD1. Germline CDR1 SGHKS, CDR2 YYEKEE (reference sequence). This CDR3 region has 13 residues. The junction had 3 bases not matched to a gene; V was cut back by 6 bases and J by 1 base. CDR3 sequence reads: CASTRTGQETQYF. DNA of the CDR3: TGTGCCAGCACCCGGACAGGCCAAGAGACCCAGTACTTC.

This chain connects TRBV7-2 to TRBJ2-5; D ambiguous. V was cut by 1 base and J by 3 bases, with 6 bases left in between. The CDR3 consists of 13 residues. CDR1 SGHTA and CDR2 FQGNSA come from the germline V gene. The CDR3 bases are TGTGCCAGCAGCTTAGTTGTAGAAGAGACCCAGTACTTC. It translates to CASSLVVEETQYF.

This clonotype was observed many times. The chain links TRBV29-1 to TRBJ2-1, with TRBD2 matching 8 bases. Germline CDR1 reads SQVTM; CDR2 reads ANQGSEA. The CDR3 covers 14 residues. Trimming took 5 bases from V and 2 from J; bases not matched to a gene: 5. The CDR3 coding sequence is TGCAGCGTTATACTAGCGGCGACCTACAATGAGCAGTTCTTC. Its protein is CSVILAATYNEQFF.

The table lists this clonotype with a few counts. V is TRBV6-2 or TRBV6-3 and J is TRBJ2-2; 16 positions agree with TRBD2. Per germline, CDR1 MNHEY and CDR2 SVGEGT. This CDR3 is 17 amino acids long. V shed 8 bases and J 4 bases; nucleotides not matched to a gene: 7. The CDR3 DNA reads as TGTGCCAGCGGGGGACTAGCGGGAGGGCCTATCACCGGGGAGCTGTTTTTT. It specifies CASGGLAGGPITGELFF.

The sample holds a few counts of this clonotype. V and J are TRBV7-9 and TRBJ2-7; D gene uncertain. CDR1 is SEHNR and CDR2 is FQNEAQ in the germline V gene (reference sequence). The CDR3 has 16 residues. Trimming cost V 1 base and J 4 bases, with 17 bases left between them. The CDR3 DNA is TGTGCCAGCAGCTTAGTGAGGATGGGCGGAAGGTACGAGCAGTACTTC. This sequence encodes CASSLVRMGGRYEQYF.

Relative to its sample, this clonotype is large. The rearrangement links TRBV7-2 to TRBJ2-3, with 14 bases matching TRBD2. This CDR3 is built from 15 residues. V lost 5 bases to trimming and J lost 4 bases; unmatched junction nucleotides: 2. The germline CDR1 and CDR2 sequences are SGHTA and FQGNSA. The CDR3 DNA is TGTGCCAGCAGCGCGACTAGCGGGAGGGCAGATACGCAGTATTTT. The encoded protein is CASSATSGRADTQYF.

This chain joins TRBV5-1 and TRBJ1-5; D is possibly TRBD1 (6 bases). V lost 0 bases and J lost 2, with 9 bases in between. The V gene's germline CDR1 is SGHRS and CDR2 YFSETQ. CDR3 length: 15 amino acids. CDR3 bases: TGCGCCAGCAGCTTGGGGGACACGGGCAATCAGCCCCAGCATTTT. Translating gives CASSLGDTGNQPQHF.

CDR3 sequence: CSASMGDQPQHF. Here the CDR3 DNA reads TGCAGTGCTAGTATGGGGGATCAGCCCCAGCATTTT. V gene TRBV20-1 combines with J gene TRBJ1-5; D might be TRBD1 (5 bases). Germline V gene sequence: CDR1 DFQATT, CDR2 SNEGSKA (reference sequence). The V end was cut by 3 bases, the J end by 5 bases, with 8 bases between. This CDR3 has 12 residues.

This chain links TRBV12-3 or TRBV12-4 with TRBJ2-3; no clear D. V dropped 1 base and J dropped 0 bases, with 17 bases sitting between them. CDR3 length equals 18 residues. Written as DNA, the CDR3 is TGTGCCAGCAGTTTAGGAGGCTTGCAGTACATCAGCACAGATACGCAGTATTTT. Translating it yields CASSLGGLQYISTDTQYF.

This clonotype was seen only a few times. The CDR3 reads CSARRGTGREKLFF. CDR3 DNA: TGCAGTGCTAGAAGGGGGACAGGGAGAGAAAAACTGTTTTTT. This chain joins TRBV20-1 and TRBJ1-4; 9 bases are shared with TRBD1. Germline V gene lookup returns CDR1 DFQATT and CDR2 SNEGSKA (reference sequence). This CDR3 is built from 14 residues. The J segment lost 8 bases and the V segment lost 2 bases, leaving 6 bases of the junction unmatched.

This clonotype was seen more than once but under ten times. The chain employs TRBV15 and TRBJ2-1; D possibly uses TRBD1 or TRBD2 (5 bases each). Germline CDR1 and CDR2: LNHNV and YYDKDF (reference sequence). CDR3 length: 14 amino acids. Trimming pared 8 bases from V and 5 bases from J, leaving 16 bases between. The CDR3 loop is CATSRGVSNNEQFF. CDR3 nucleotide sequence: TGTGCCACCTCCCGAGGGGTATCCAACAATGAGCAGTTCTTC.

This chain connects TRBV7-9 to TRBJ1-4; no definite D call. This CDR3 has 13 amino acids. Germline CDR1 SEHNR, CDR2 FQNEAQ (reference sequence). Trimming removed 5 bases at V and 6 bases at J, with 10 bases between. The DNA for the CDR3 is TGTGCCAGCAGCGGAGGGCCCGATGAAAAACTGTTTTTT. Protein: CASSGGPDEKLFF.

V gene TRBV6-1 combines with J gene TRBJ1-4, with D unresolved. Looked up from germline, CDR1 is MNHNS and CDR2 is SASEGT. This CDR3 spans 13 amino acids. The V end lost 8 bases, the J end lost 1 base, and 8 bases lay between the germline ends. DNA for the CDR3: TGTGCCAGCCCCCGATTAACTAATGAAAAACTGTTTTTT. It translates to CASPRLTNEKLFF.

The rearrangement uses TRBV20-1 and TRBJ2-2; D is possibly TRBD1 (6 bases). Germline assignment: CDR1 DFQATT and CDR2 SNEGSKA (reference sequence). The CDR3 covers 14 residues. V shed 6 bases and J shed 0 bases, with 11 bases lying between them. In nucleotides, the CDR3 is TGCAGTGCCGGTAGACAGGCGAACACCGGGGAGCTGTTTTTT. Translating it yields CSAGRQANTGELFF.

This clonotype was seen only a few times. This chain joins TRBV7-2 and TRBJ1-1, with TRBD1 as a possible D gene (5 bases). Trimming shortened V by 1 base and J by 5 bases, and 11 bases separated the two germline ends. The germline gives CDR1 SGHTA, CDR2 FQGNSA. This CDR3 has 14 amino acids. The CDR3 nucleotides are TGTGCCAGCAGCTTAGACGGGGCAGGGACTGAAGCTTTCTTT. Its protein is CASSLDGAGTEAFF.

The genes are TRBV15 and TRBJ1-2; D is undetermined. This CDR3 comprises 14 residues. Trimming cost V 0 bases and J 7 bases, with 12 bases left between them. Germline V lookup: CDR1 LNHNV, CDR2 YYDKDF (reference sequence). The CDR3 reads CATSRDGHNGGYTF. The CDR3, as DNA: TGTGCCACCAGCAGAGATGGGCACAACGGTGGCTACACCTTC.

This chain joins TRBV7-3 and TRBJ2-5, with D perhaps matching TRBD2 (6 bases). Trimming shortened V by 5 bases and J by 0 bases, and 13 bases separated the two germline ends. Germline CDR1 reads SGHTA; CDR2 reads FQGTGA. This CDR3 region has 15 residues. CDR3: CASSPGLRYQETQYF. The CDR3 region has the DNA TGTGCCAGCAGCCCGGGACTCCGGTACCAAGAGACCCAGTACTTC. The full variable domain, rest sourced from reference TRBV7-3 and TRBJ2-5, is GAGVSQTPSNKVTEKGKYVELRCDPISGHTALYWYRQSLGQGPEFLIYFQGTGAADDSGLPNDRFFAVRPEGSVSTLKIQRTERGDSAVYLCASSPGLRYQETQYFGPGTRLLVL.

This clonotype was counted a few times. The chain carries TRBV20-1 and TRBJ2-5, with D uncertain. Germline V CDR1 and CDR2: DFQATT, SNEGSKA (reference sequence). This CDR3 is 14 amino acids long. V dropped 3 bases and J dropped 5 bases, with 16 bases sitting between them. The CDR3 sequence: CSAREPSKRETQYF. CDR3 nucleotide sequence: TGCAGTGCTAGGGAGCCCAGCAAAAGGGAGACCCAGTACTTC.

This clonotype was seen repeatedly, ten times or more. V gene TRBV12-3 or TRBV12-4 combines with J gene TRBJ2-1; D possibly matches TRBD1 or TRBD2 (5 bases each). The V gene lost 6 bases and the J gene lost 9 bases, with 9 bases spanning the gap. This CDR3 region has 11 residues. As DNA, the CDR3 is TGTGCCAGCAGCCGGGGCGGTGAGCAGTTCTTC. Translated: CASSRGGEQFF.

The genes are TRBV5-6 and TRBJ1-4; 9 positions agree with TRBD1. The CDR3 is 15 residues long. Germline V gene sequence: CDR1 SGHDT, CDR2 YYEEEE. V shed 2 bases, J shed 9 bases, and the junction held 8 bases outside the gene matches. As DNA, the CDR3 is TGTGCCAGCAGCTTATCCGGGACAGGGCTAAAAAAACTGTTTTTT. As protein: CASSLSGTGLKKLFF.

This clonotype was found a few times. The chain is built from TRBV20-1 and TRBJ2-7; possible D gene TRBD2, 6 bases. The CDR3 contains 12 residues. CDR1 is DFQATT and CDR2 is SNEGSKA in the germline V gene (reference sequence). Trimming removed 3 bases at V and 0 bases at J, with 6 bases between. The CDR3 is CSARDYSYEQYF. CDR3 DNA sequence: TGCAGTGCTAGGGACTACTCCTACGAGCAGTACTTC.

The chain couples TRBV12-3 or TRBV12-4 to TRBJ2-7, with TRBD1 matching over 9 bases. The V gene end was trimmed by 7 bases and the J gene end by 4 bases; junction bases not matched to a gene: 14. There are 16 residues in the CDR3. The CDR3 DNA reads TGTGCCAGCACCACCGACCCGGGACAGGGAAAATACGAGCAGTACTTC. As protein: CASTTDPGQGKYEQYF.

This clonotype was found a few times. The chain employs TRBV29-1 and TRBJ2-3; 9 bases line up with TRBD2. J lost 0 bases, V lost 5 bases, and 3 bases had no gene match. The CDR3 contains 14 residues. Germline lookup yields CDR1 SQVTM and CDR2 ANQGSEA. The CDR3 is CSVRLAVSTDTQYF. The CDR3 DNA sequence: TGCAGCGTTCGACTAGCGGTTAGCACAGATACGCAGTATTTT.

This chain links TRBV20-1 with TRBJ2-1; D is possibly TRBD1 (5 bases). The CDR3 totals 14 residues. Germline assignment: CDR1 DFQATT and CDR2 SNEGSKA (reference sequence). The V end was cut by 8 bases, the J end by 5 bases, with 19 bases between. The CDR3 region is CSSDSPPQHNEQFF. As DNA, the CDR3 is TGCAGTAGTGACAGTCCCCCCCAGCACAATGAGCAGTTCTTC.

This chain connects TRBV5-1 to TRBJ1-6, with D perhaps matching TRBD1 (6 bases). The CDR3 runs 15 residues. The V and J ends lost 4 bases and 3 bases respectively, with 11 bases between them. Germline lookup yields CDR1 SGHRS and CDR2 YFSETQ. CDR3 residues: CASSLQGHYNSPLHF. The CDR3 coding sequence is TGCGCCAGCAGCCTTCAGGGGCACTATAATTCACCCCTCCACTTT. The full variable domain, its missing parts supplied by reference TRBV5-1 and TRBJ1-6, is KAGVTQTPRYLIKTRGQQVTLSCSPISGHRSVSWYQQTPGQGLQFLFEYFSETQRNKGNFPGRFSGRQFSNSRSEMNVSTLELGDSALYLCASSLQGHYNSPLHFGNGTRLTVT.